The rows below give T cell receptor beta chains drawn from one sample of a study of cytomegalovirus exposure and HLA in healthy donors. Profiling relied on immunoSEQ multiplex PCR, and the TCRdb table lists in-frame clones only, not all of them. The sample has fewer than 200,000 clones, 70% to 80% seen once. Sequencing used PBMCs. These TCRs come from a man between 35 and 55 years old in good health and CMV-seronegative. Both conserved end residues are part of each CDR3. The D gene is left open where the match is weak. Where a row states a size, it is once, few, many or the class of an expanded clone; other rows omit it.

NA,TRBJ2-7,TRBV15,NA,TGTGCCACCAGCAGAGATCATCAAGCCTCCGAGCAGTACTTC,CATSRDHQASEQYF
NA,TRBJ1-2,TRBV14,NA,TGTGCCAGCAGCCAAGGTGGGGGGACCCCAGATGGCTACACCTTC,CASSQGGGTPDGYTF
NA,TRBJ2-3,TRBV7-3,NA,TGTGCCAGCAGCTTAGCAGGGGCGAGCACAGATACGCAGTATTTT,CASSLAGASTDTQYF
NA,TRBJ1-2,TRBV28,NA,TGTGCCAGCAGCCCCGCCGACTTATGGCATGGCTACACCTTC,CASSPADLWHGYTF
NA,TRBJ2-5,TRBV7-6,NA,TGTGCCAGCAGCCTAGGACAGTTTGGAGAGACCCAGTACTTC,CASSLGQFGETQYF
NA,TRBJ2-3,TRBV25-1,NA,TGTGCCAGCAGCCCACAGGAAAGACTCACAGATACGCAGTATTTT,CASSPQERLTDTQYF
NA,TRBJ2-6,TRBV9,NA,TGTGCCAGCAGCGTAGGAGACAGCTCTGGGGCCAACGTCCTGACTTTC,CASSVGDSSGANVLTF
NA,TRBJ2-7,TRBV28,NA,TGTGCCAGCAGTTTATCCAGGTACGAGCAGTACTTC,CASSLSRYEQYF
NA,TRBJ1-2,TRBV7-9,NA,TGTGCCAGCAGCTCAGGGGATAGTACGCATGGCTACACCTTC,CASSSGDSTHGYTF
NA,TRBJ1-5,TRBV4-1,NA,TGCGCCAGCAGCCAAGATAATGAGCTAGGGGCTCGTCAGCCCCAGCATTTT,CASSQDNELGARQPQHF
NA,TRBJ2-6,TRBV5-1,TRBD2,TGCGCCAGTGAACCGGGGGGCTCTGGGGCCAACGTCCTGACTTTC,CASEPGGSGANVLTF
NA,TRBJ2-7,TRBV28,NA,TGTGCCACCATGCGAGGCTACGAGCAGTACTTC,CATMRGYEQYF
NA,TRBJ1-5,TRBV9,NA,TGTGCCAGCAGCGTTACAGCAGGCCAGCCCCAGCATTTT,CASSVTAGQPQHF
NA,TRBJ1-1,TRBV6-5,NA,TGTGCCAGCAGGGAAGGAGTCATGAACACTGAAGCTTTCTTT,CASREGVMNTEAFF
NA,TRBJ1-3,TRBV5-1,NA,TGCGCCAGCAGCTTGAGGGGAACTGGAAACACCATATATTTT,CASSLRGTGNTIYF
NA,TRBJ2-2,TRBV30,TRBD2,TGTGCCTGCTTAAAGCGGGGGGGCGTTTTAGGCGGGGAGCTGTTTTTT,CACLKRGGVLGGELFF
NA,TRBJ1-4,TRBV27,NA,TGTGCCAGCAGTTTATCGAGGGGGGGAGCTAATGAAAAACTGTTTTTT,CASSLSRGGANEKLFF
NA,TRBJ1-2,TRBV4-1,NA,TGCGCCAGCAGCCAGGGGGGGGGAGGCTATGGCTACACCTTC,CASSQGGGGYGYTF
NA,TRBJ2-5,TRBV2,TRBD2,TGTGCCAGCAGCCTTAGCGGGGGAGAGACCCAGTACTTC,CASSLSGGETQYF
NA,TRBJ1-1,TRBV18,NA,TGTGCCAGCTCACCACAAAAAGCGGGGATCGCGAACACTGAAGCTTTCTTT,CASSPQKAGIANTEAFF
NA,TRBJ2-5,TRBV29-1,TRBD1,TGCAGCGTGACCGGGACAGGGTCCGGTGGGACCCAGTACTTC,CSVTGTGSGGTQYF
NA,TRBJ2-7,TRBV16,TRBD1,TGTGCCAGCAGCCAGGGGACAGGGATCTACGAGCAGTACTTC,CASSQGTGIYEQYF
once,TRBJ2-7,TRBV28,NA,TGTGCCAGCAGTCGACAGCATACCTCCTACGAGCAGTACTTC,CASSRQHTSYEQYF
NA,TRBJ1-1,TRBV5-1,TRBD1,TGCGCCAGCAGCCTGGGAGGTACAGGGGGAACTGAAGCTTTCTTT,CASSLGGTGGTEAFF
NA,TRBJ2-1,TRBV7-9,NA,TGTGCCAGCAGCTTACCAGGTGAGCAGTTCTTC,CASSLPGEQFF
NA,TRBJ2-1,TRBV19,TRBD2,TGTGCCAGTAGTACCGGACTAGCGGGGGCCTCTAGCTCCTACAATGAGCAGTTCTTC,CASSTGLAGASSSYNEQFF
once,TRBJ1-2,TRBV27,TRBD1,TGTGCCAGTTACAGGGGGGACTATGGCTACACCTTC,CASYRGDYGYTF
NA,TRBJ1-1,TRBV11-2,NA,TGTGCCAGCAGCCGAAGGGGCACTGAAGCTTTCTTT,CASSRRGTEAFF
NA,TRBJ2-1,TRBV19,NA,TGTGCCTCCTCAGAGGGAGGAGTTTACAATGAGCAGTTCTTC,CASSEGGVYNEQFF
NA,TRBJ1-3,TRBV29-1,NA,TGCAGCGCCCTGGGCTGGGCTGGAAACACCATATATTTT,CSALGWAGNTIYF
NA,TRBJ2-1,TRBV7-9,TRBD1,TGTGCCAGCAGATTGGGACAGGGTTTGTACAATGAGCAGTTCTTC,CASRLGQGLYNEQFF
NA,TRBJ1-5,TRBV6-5,NA,TGTGCCAGCAGTTACGAACAGCTCAATCAGCCCCAGCATTTT,CASSYEQLNQPQHF
NA,TRBJ2-1,TRBV10-1,NA,TGCGCCAGCAGTGAGTCGATTGCACTTTACCGGGATGAGCAGTTCTTC,CASSESIALYRDEQFF
NA,TRBJ2-3,TRBV29-1,TRBD2,TGCAGCGTTGCAGGAGTAGCTAGCGGGGGGTCCCTGTACACAGATACGCAGTATTTT,CSVAGVASGGSLYTDTQYF
NA,TRBJ2-1,TRBV2,NA,TGTGCCAGCAGTGAGACTGCATGGGATGAGCAGTTCTTC,CASSETAWDEQFF